One sample yielded the 17 T cell receptor beta chains listed below, sequenced in a study of blood T cells in healthy people across ages. Sample-barcoded 5' priming and a J-beta primer mix drove a second PCR of roughly 7 to 11 cycles. MiXCR, applied by TCRdb to the 5' RACE reads, yields one record per CDR3 protein. The sample includes 1.5 million to 2 million distinct CDR3 sequences, roughly 27% of them seen just once. Source material: blood. Receptor source: a woman aged 30 to 39 in good health.

Worth noting for this clonotype: A much more abundant neighbour one base away suggests this may be a read error. V is TRBV6-5 and J is TRBJ2-3; D is undetermined. CDR3 length: 14 amino acids. V was trimmed by 6 bases and J by 4 bases, leaving 14 bases between them. The germline V gene encodes CDR1 MNHEY and CDR2 SVGAGI. The CDR3 DNA follows: TGTGCCAGCAGGATTATAATTTTGGCAGATACGCAGTATTTT. Protein: CASRIIILADTQYF.

The chain carries TRBV29-1 and TRBJ2-1, with 7 positions matching TRBD2. The CDR3 sequence is 13 residues long. In germline, CDR1 is SQVTM, CDR2 ANQGSEA. V lost 7 bases, J lost 7 bases, and 10 bases stayed unmatched. The CDR3 loop is CSGATSVGNEQFF. CDR3 bases: TGCAGCGGAGCTACTAGCGTGGGAAATGAGCAGTTCTTC.

A few counts support this clonotype. The chain carries TRBV12-3 or TRBV12-4 and TRBJ1-2, with D unresolved. CDR3 length equals 10 residues. V shed 7 bases and J shed 9 bases, with 9 bases lying between them. As DNA, the CDR3 is TGTGCCAGCAAAGGGTCGCGCTACACCTTC. It is translated as CASKGSRYTF.

The chain uses TRBV2 and TRBJ2-5; D may match TRBD1 or TRBD2 (6 bases each). Looked up from germline, CDR1 is SNHLY and CDR2 is FYNNEI. This CDR3 spans 13 amino acids. Deletions cut 3 bases from V and 7 bases from J, with 12 bases between. The CDR3 reads CASSEGGRGTQYF. The CDR3 DNA sequence: TGTGCCAGCAGTGAGGGGGGCCGAGGGACCCAGTACTTC.

In this sample, this clonotype turned up many times. The J gene is TRBJ1-2, the V gene TRBV12-3 or TRBV12-4, with 9 bases matching TRBD1. V was clipped by 5 bases and J by 7 bases; unmatched bases: 5. The CDR3 loop spans 13 amino acids. The CDR3 coding sequence is TGTGCCAGCAGTCGGGACAGGGAGAGTGGCTACACCTTC. It specifies CASSRDRESGYTF.

This clonotype has only a few counts. In nucleotides, the CDR3 is TGTGCCAGCAGCCCCATCCAGGGAAGGGGAGATACGCAGTATTTT. Its protein product is CASSPIQGRGDTQYF. The chain carries TRBV9 and TRBJ2-3; a possible D gene is TRBD1 (5 bases). The CDR3 is 15 amino acids. In germline, CDR1 is SGDLS, CDR2 YYNGEE. With 4 bases removed from V and 5 bases from J, the gap between germline ends came to 17 bases.

Only a few counts were recorded for this clonotype. The rearrangement joins TRBV29-1 to TRBJ1-2; perhaps TRBD1 as D (5 bases). Trimming pared 4 bases from V and 4 bases from J, leaving 10 bases between. CDR3 size: 12 residues. Germline V gene data show CDR1 as SQVTM and CDR2 as ANQGSEA. CDR3 region: CSVVEGCYGYTF. Here the CDR3 DNA reads TGCAGCGTTGTGGAGGGGTGCTATGGCTACACCTTC.

V gene TRBV4-1 combines with J gene TRBJ2-7; D perhaps matches TRBD2 (6 bases). Looked up from germline, CDR1 is MGHRA and CDR2 is YSYEKL. V lost 0 bases to trimming and J lost 0 bases, with 15 bases between them. The CDR3 length is 17 residues. The CDR3: CASSQDRAGTSSYEQYF. The CDR3 DNA reads as TGCGCCAGCAGCCAAGATCGGGCGGGGACGAGCTCCTACGAGCAGTACTTC.

The chain recombines TRBV5-1 with TRBJ2-1, with 9 bases lining up with TRBD2. CDR1 is SGHRS and CDR2 is YFSETQ in the germline V gene. The CDR3 covers 16 residues. V gave up 0 bases and J gave up 12 bases; unmatched junction bases: 13. CDR3 protein: CASSLGIAGAQTRQFF. CDR3 coding DNA: TGCGCCAGCAGCTTGGGAATAGCGGGGGCTCAAACCCGGCAGTTCTTC.

Ten or more counts support this clonotype. The chain carries TRBV9 and TRBJ2-7; tentative D call: TRBD2 (5 bases). The CDR3 runs 13 residues. CDR1 and CDR2 (germline): SGDLS, YYNGEE. V was pared by 2 bases and J by 5 bases, with 11 bases between. The CDR3 here is CASSVNPRDEQYF. Here the CDR3 DNA reads TGTGCCAGCAGCGTTAACCCGAGGGACGAGCAGTACTTC.

The J gene is TRBJ1-5, the V gene TRBV5-1; D call uncertain. CDR1 is SGHRS and CDR2 is YFSETQ in the germline V gene. V was clipped by 4 bases and J by 7 bases, with 12 bases between them. The CDR3 is made up of 13 amino acids. In DNA form, the CDR3 reads TGCGCCAGCAGCAATCTTTCCGGACAGCCCCAGCATTTT. This sequence encodes CASSNLSGQPQHF.

The chain couples TRBV20-1 to TRBJ2-5; TRBD2 aligns across 7 bases. The length of the CDR3 is 14 residues. The junction had 7 bases not matched to a gene; V was cut back by 3 bases and J by 3 bases. Looked up from germline, CDR1 is DFQATT and CDR2 is SNEGSKA (reference sequence). The CDR3 nucleotides read TGCAGTGCTAGTGCCTCGGGGGGTAAAGAGACCCAGTACTTC. Amino acids: CSASASGGKETQYF.

This clonotype has only a few counts. V is TRBV29-1 and J is TRBJ2-3, with 8 bases that match TRBD1. This CDR3 comprises 14 residues. Germline V gene sequence: CDR1 SQVTM, CDR2 ANQGSEA. With 3 bases clipped from V and 0 bases from J, the junction kept 2 bases outside the gene matches. Written as DNA, the CDR3 is TGCAGCGTTGACAGGGGGCAGAGCACAGATACGCAGTATTTT. Amino acids: CSVDRGQSTDTQYF.

This clonotype turned up a few times. This chain links TRBV15 with TRBJ1-6; TRBD1 matches at 7 bases. The CDR3 length is 19 residues. The germline V gene encodes CDR1 LNHNV and CDR2 YYDKDF (reference sequence). V lost 0 bases, J lost 9 bases, and 17 bases stayed unmatched. Written as DNA, the CDR3 is TGTGCCACCAGCAGAGATTTCGGAGGGGGCAGTCTAAATCTTTCACCCCTCCACTTT. This codes for CATSRDFGGGSLNLSPLHF.

This clonotype was counted ten times or more. CDR3 region: CASRGDRGREQYF. Here the CDR3 DNA reads TGTGCCAGCAGAGGGGACAGGGGGCGCGAGCAGTACTTC. J is TRBJ2-5 and V is TRBV12-3 or TRBV12-4, with 12 bases fitting TRBD1. Near its end, the DNA agrees better with TRBJ2-7, so the J call may be wrong. This CDR3 spans 13 amino acids.

This chain joins TRBV9 and TRBJ2-3, with 10 bases fitting TRBD2. The V gene end was trimmed by 0 bases and the J gene end by 6 bases; junction bases not matched to a gene: 1. The CDR3 covers 14 residues. In germline, CDR1 is SGDLS, CDR2 YYNGEE. The CDR3 bases are TGTGCCAGCAGCGTAGGTAGCGGGGGGGATACGCAGTATTTT. Protein sequence: CASSVGSGGDTQYF.

The rearrangement joins TRBV7-9 to TRBJ2-1, with D possibly being TRBD1 or TRBD2 (5 bases each). This CDR3 is built from 16 residues. V was trimmed by 6 bases and J by 2 bases, leaving 17 bases between them. Per the germline V gene, CDR1 is SEHNR and CDR2 is FQNEAQ (reference sequence). The CDR3: CASRPKGTAPYNEQFF. CDR3 in DNA: TGTGCCAGCAGACCGAAAGGGACGGCACCCTACAATGAGCAGTTCTTC.